This T cell receptor beta chain stems from a study of beta chain features in type 1 diabetes. Study details: What patients shared with healthy donors was a similar profile of age, gender and cell yields. Notes on the study in general: The study left unresolved whether HLA type influences TCRB rearrangement. When Type 1 diabetes patients were examined, their TCRB CDR3s proved moderately but significantly shorter in all four CD4+ subsets. Patients showed naive, central memory and Treg TCRB repertoires that appeared more similar than those of healthy donors.

Only a few counts were recorded for this clone. Its cognate antigen is unknown. All of the isolated RNA was reverse transcribed, so expressed TCRB transcripts were sequenced. The average output of naive, central memory and regulatory T cell samples was around 3.5 million reads. Method: immunoSEQ multiplex PCR; TCRdb's copy keeps in-frame clones and lacks some. This table holds about 150,000 clones, around an eighth found once. The CDR3 contains 15 residues. Germline values: CDR1 SEHNR, CDR2 FQNEAQ (reference sequence). V was pared by 5 bases and J by 5 bases, with 4 bases of the junction left unmatched.

The chain combines TRBV7-9 with TRBJ1-4; 11 nucleotides agree with TRBD1. This receptor was taken from a man between 18 and 35 years old with type 1 diabetes. The sample comprised central memory CD4+ T cells from blood. In DNA, the CDR3 is TGTGCCAGCAGCCCGGACAGGGGGCAGAATGAAAAACTGTTTTTT. Translation gives CASSPDRGQNEKLFF.